The 25 T cell receptor beta chains reported below all come from one sample, sequenced in a study of blood T cell repertoires in COVID-19. The assay was immunoSEQ multiplex PCR, and TCRdb's table has in-frame clones only and misses some. The data contain about 220,000 clones, over 70% of them seen just once; the ten biggest clones take up around 7.7%. Sequencing was carried out using peripheral blood. The receptors were sampled from a woman aged 65 to 85 with acute or convalescent COVID-19.

The chain carries TRBV4-2 and TRBJ1-3; D is unclear. The CDR3 sequence is 11 residues long. CDR1 LGHNA and CDR2 YNFKEQ come from the germline V gene. Trimming removed 4 bases from V and 7 bases from J, with 5 bases in between. CDR3 residues: CASSLRNTIYF. CDR3 nucleotides: TGTGCCAGCAGCCTGCGGAACACCATATATTTT.

J is TRBJ1-3 and V is TRBV5-1, with 9 bases identical to TRBD1. The germline V gene has CDR1 SGHRS and CDR2 YFSETQ. The CDR3 is 16 amino acids. J gave up 3 bases and V 1 base, and 5 bases lay outside the gene matches. CDR3: CASSLQGTGFGNTIYF. The CDR3 DNA is TGCGCCAGCAGCTTGCAGGGGACAGGGTTTGGAAACACCATATATTTT.

The chain links TRBV10-3 to TRBJ2-1; 12 bases agree with TRBD2. Germline V gene data show CDR1 as ENHRY and CDR2 as SYGVKD. The V and J ends lost 4 bases and 7 bases, in that order; junction bases with no gene match: 5. The CDR3 contains 15 residues. CDR3 DNA: TGTGCCATCAGTGCTAGCGGGGGGGCCAGGAATGAGCAGTTCTTC. It encodes CAISASGGARNEQFF.

The V and J genes are TRBV4-1 and TRBJ2-4, with TRBD1 matching over 8 bases. This CDR3 is 16 amino acids long. J gave up 3 bases and V 3 bases, and 7 bases lay outside the gene matches. Germline CDR1 reads MGHRA; CDR2 reads YSYEKL. CDR3 in DNA: TGCGCCAGCAGCCAGTGGGGACAGGAGCTCAAAAACATTCAGTACTTC. Amino acid sequence: CASSQWGQELKNIQYF.

The rearrangement joins TRBV7-2 to TRBJ2-2; 7 nucleotides match TRBD1. Germline V lookup: CDR1 SGHTA, CDR2 FQGNSA. The ends lost 3 bases at V and 4 bases at J; junction bases unmatched: 8. This CDR3 has 16 amino acids. The CDR3 is CASSFNIGGGTGELFF. CDR3 DNA sequence: TGTGCCAGCAGCTTCAATATAGGGGGCGGCACCGGGGAGCTGTTTTTT.

The V and J genes are TRBV20-1 and TRBJ2-5, with 11 nucleotides matching TRBD2. CDR1 is DFQATT and CDR2 is SNEGSKA in the germline V gene (reference sequence). The CDR3 loop spans 15 amino acids. The junction had 5 bases not matched to a gene; V was cut back by 3 bases and J by 2 bases. CDR3 nucleotides: TGCAGTGCTAGTCGTAGCGGGGGGGTTCAAGAGACCCAGTACTTC. This encodes CSASRSGGVQETQYF.

Only one count was recorded for this clone. The chain combines TRBV5-6 with TRBJ1-6; the D is unclear. This CDR3 is 15 amino acids long. V lost 0 bases and J lost 6, with 10 bases in between. Germline CDR1 and CDR2: SGHDT and YYEEEE. CDR3 residues: CASSLGGIGNSPLHF. CDR3 nucleotide sequence: TGTGCCAGCAGCTTGGGAGGGATTGGTAATTCACCCCTCCACTTT.

The rearrangement uses TRBV5-4 and TRBJ2-3; 10 nucleotides agree with TRBD1. The CDR3 is made up of 20 amino acids. V shed 6 bases, J shed 1 base, and the junction held 20 bases outside the gene matches. Germline loops: CDR1 SGHNT, CDR2 YYREEE (reference sequence). Here the CDR3 DNA reads TGTGCCAGCACCTCAGCCATACCTGGGCGGGACAGGGGTCGCACAGATACGCAGTATTTT. Protein: CASTSAIPGRDRGRTDTQYF.

The rearrangement joins TRBV19 to TRBJ1-5; D is possibly TRBD1 (5 bases). The CDR3 extends over 16 amino acids. Per the germline V gene, CDR1 is LNHDA and CDR2 is SQIVND (reference sequence). V was pared by 1 base and J by 3 bases, with 13 bases between. CDR3 nucleotide sequence: TGTGCCAGTAGTATAGGTAGTGACAGATTCAATCAGCCCCAGCATTTT. It encodes CASSIGSDRFNQPQHF. Full variable domain (missing parts from reference TRBV19 and TRBJ1-5): DGGITQSPKYLFRKEGQNVTLSCEQNLNHDAMYWYRQDPGQGLRLIYYSQIVNDFQKGDIAEGYSVSREKKESFPLTVTSAQKNPTAFYLCASSIGSDRFNQPQHFGDGTRLSIL.

This sequence joins TRBV25-1 and TRBJ1-5, with 7 bases lining up with TRBD1. Looked up from germline, CDR1 is MGHDK and CDR2 is SYGVNS. The CDR3 is made up of 16 amino acids. V trimming: 5 bases; J trimming: 3 bases; junction bases outside the gene matches: 10. The CDR3 DNA reads TGTGCCAGCAGTCCCCCGGGACAGAATAACAATCAGCCCCAGCATTTT. Translation gives CASSPPGQNNNQPQHF.

The chain employs TRBV11-3 and TRBJ1-6; possible D gene TRBD1, 5 bases. The germline gives CDR1 SGHNT, CDR2 YENEEA. With 1 base removed from V and 8 bases from J, the gap between germline ends came to 9 bases. The CDR3 loop spans 14 amino acids. CDR3 sequence (DNA): TGTGCCAGCAGCTTAGGGGGCTCGGATTCACCCCTCCACTTT. It encodes CASSLGGSDSPLHF.

The chain has TRBV6-5 and TRBJ1-5; D is perhaps TRBD1 (6 bases). The CDR3 extends over 13 amino acids. Looked up from germline, CDR1 is MNHEY and CDR2 is SVGAGI. V was cut by 6 bases and J by 4 bases, with 10 bases left in between. This chain's CDR3 is CASSPQGNQPQHF. In nucleotides, the CDR3 is TGTGCCAGCAGCCCACAGGGAAATCAGCCCCAGCATTTT.

The V and J genes are TRBV11-2 and TRBJ2-7; no reliable D call. The germline V and J ends were trimmed by 8 bases and 0 bases, with 14 bases remaining between them. CDR3 length: 14 amino acids. Germline V gene sequence: CDR1 SGHAT, CDR2 FQNNGV. The CDR3: CASRVSLSSYEQYV. The CDR3 nucleotides read TGTGCCAGCCGCGTCTCCTTGAGCTCCTACGAGCAGTACGTC.

In its sample, this clone was seen a few times. The chain couples TRBV24-1 to TRBJ2-1; 7 nucleotides match TRBD2. CDR3 length: 19 amino acids. CDR1 is KGHDR and CDR2 is SFDVKD in the germline V gene. Trimming at V came to 4 bases and at J to 6 bases, leaving 20 bases not matched to a gene. The DNA for the CDR3 is TGTGCCACCAGTGACCCCCCGACAGCAAGCGGGGTTAGGGGCAATGAGCAGTTCTTC. Translated, it gives CATSDPPTASGVRGNEQFF.

The CDR3 spells CASNQGSGNEQFF. The CDR3 nucleotides read TGTGCCAGCAACCAGGGGTCGGGGAATGAGCAGTTCTTC. This rearrangement joins TRBV21-1 to TRBJ2-1; the table's D call TRBD1 went unverified against the DNA. TRBV21-1 is a documented pseudogene. The CDR3 runs to 13 residues.

The chain employs TRBV6-2 or TRBV6-3 and TRBJ1-5; maybe TRBD1 (6 bases). Germline CDR1 MNHEY, CDR2 SVGEGT. V was cut by 6 bases and J by 11 bases, with 14 bases left in between. This CDR3 contains 12 residues. This chain's CDR3 is CASSHDRTSQHF. Written as DNA, the CDR3 is TGTGCCAGCAGCCACGACAGGACGTCCCAGCATTTT.

V gene TRBV5-1 combines with J gene TRBJ2-3; 14 nucleotides line up with TRBD2. J was trimmed by 10 bases and V by 3 bases; bases with no gene match: 7. In germline, CDR1 is SGHRS, CDR2 YFSETQ. There are 15 residues in the CDR3. Here the CDR3 DNA reads TGCGCCAGCAGCTCTTGGACTAGCGGGGGGAAGGCGCAGTATTTT. It specifies CASSSWTSGGKAQYF.

The chain links TRBV7-9 to TRBJ2-2; no firm D call. The CDR3 length is 15 residues. V lost 11 bases and J lost 7, with 23 bases in between. Germline V lookup: CDR1 SEHNR, CDR2 FQNEAQ (reference sequence). In nucleotides, the CDR3 is TGTGCCCGGTGGGTCGACAATTCCCATGGCGGGGAGCTGTTTTTT. Its translation: CARWVDNSHGGELFF.

V and J are TRBV2 and TRBJ2-5, with 10 bases identical to TRBD1. V was pared by 4 bases and J by 7 bases, with 3 bases of the junction left unmatched. Germline V gene lookup returns CDR1 SNHLY and CDR2 FYNNEI. CDR3 size: 13 residues. DNA for the CDR3: TGTGCCAGCAGTGGGGACAGGGGTGGGACCCAGTACTTC. It is translated as CASSGDRGGTQYF.

The chain recombines TRBV6-5 with TRBJ2-3; 8 bases align to TRBD2. This CDR3 region has 15 residues. Germline-derived CDR1 and CDR2 are MNHEY and SVGAGI. The trim removed 6 bases at V and 6 bases at J, leaving 11 bases unmatched. The CDR3 DNA reads as TGTGCCAGCAGAGAGCGGGGGTTTAGTGGGGATACGCAGTATTTT. Its translation: CASRERGFSGDTQYF.

The genes are TRBV3-1 (or the pseudogene TRBV3-2) and TRBJ2-2, with D possibly being TRBD2 (6 bases). Germline lookup yields CDR1 LGHDT and CDR2 YNNKEL (reference sequence). The CDR3 consists of 16 residues. V lost 0 bases to trimming and J lost 2 bases, with 10 bases between them. The CDR3 nucleotides read TGTGCCAGCAGCCAAGACGGCGGGACCAACACCGGGGAGCTGTTTTTT. Its translation: CASSQDGGTNTGELFF.

The V call is TRBV6-5, the J call TRBJ2-1; TRBD2 matches 8 bases. Looked up from germline, CDR1 is MNHEY and CDR2 is SVGAGI. The CDR3 sequence is 13 residues long. V lost 2 bases and J lost 8; bases outside the gene matches: 2. CDR3: CASSYAGGDEQFF. CDR3 in DNA: TGTGCCAGCAGTTACGCGGGGGGCGATGAGCAGTTCTTC.

The V call is TRBV18, the J call TRBJ1-6; 9 bases align to TRBD1. With 6 bases clipped from V and 9 bases from J, the junction kept 9 bases outside the gene matches. Germline CDR1 KGHSH, CDR2 LQKENI. CDR3 length: 15 residues. CDR3 loop: CASSINRGLSSPLHF. The CDR3 DNA follows: TGTGCCAGCTCTATCAACAGGGGGCTAAGTTCACCCCTCCACTTT.

This chain connects TRBV19 to TRBJ1-1, with no clear D. The CDR3 loop spans 11 amino acids. Trimming took 3 bases from V and 7 from J, leaving 6 bases between them. The germline V gene encodes CDR1 LNHDA and CDR2 SQIVND (reference sequence). DNA for the CDR3: TGTGCCAGTAGTATCGGGAATGAAGCTTTCTTT. Translated: CASSIGNEAFF.

The genes are TRBV5-1 and TRBJ2-1; a weak D match, TRBD1 (5 bases). This CDR3 is built from 13 residues. Germline V CDR1 and CDR2: SGHRS, YFSETQ. The germline V and J ends were trimmed by 0 bases and 8 bases, with 9 bases remaining between them. This CDR3 reads CASSLDRLYEQFF. The CDR3 DNA is TGCGCCAGCAGCTTGGACAGGTTGTATGAGCAGTTCTTC.